Listed below are T cell receptor beta chains from one sample, sequenced in a study of CD8+ T cells in alopecia areata. Profiled with immunoSEQ multiplex PCR; TCRdb holds only in-frame clones, not every one. Here the sample spans some 180,000 clones, 63% being singletons. Sequenced here: CD4+ T cells sorted from blood, sampled at week 0. The receptor source for this set is a human donor with alopecia areata. CDR3s include the opening cysteine and the closing phenylalanine or tryptophan. A D gene is named only where the DNA matches it firmly. Size is omitted from some rows. Given values are once, few, many or a class for expanded clones.

D gene: TRBD1
clone size: .
J gene: TRBJ1-6
V gene: TRBV30
CDR3 protein: CAWDRVNSPLHF
CDR3 DNA: TGTGCCTGGGACAGGGTGAATTCACCCCTCCACTTT

D gene: .
clone size: .
J gene: TRBJ2-4
V gene: TRBV2
CDR3 protein: CASSERLGAIQYF
CDR3 DNA: TGTGCCAGCAGTGAACGACTAGGGGCCATTCAGTACTTC

D gene: .
clone size: .
J gene: TRBJ2-5
V gene: TRBV7-2
CDR3 protein: CASSLMFQETQYF
CDR3 DNA: TGTGCCAGCAGCTTAATGTTTCAAGAGACCCAGTACTTC

D gene: .
clone size: .
J gene: TRBJ2-7
V gene: TRBV7-9
CDR3 protein: CASSPGQWNDLTSYEQYF
CDR3 DNA: TGTGCCAGCAGCCCCGGGCAGTGGAACGACCTGACCTCCTACGAGCAGTACTTC

D gene: TRBD1
clone size: .
J gene: TRBJ1-2
V gene: TRBV30
CDR3 protein: CAWTNRVSGGNYGYTF
CDR3 DNA: TGTGCCTGGACTAACAGGGTCTCAGGGGGCAACTATGGCTACACCTTC

D gene: TRBD2
clone size: .
J gene: TRBJ2-7
V gene: TRBV7-8
CDR3 protein: CASSASTSGASSYEQYF
CDR3 DNA: TGTGCCAGCAGCGCCTCGACTAGCGGTGCCAGCTCCTACGAGCAGTACTTC

D gene: TRBD1
clone size: .
J gene: TRBJ2-7
V gene: TRBV29-1
CDR3 protein: CSARQGSSFSDEQYF
CDR3 DNA: TGCAGCGCAAGACAGGGGTCCTCCTTTAGTGACGAGCAGTACTTC

D gene: .
clone size: .
J gene: TRBJ2-3
V gene: TRBV5-1
CDR3 protein: CASSLGWDTDTQYF
CDR3 DNA: TGCGCCAGCAGCTTGGGTTGGGACACAGATACGCAGTATTTT

D gene: .
clone size: .
J gene: TRBJ1-6
V gene: TRBV2
CDR3 protein: CASSDRRTEVSPLHF
CDR3 DNA: TGTGCCAGCAGTGATCGTCGGACAGAGGTCTCACCCCTCCACTTT

D gene: TRBD1
clone size: .
J gene: TRBJ2-4
V gene: TRBV30
CDR3 protein: CAWTTGNIQYF
CDR3 DNA: TGTGCCTGGACGACAGGGAACATTCAGTACTTC

D gene: .
clone size: .
J gene: TRBJ1-2
V gene: TRBV15
CDR3 protein: CATSRGLGVYGYTF
CDR3 DNA: TGTGCCACCAGCAGGGGTTTGGGAGTTTATGGCTACACCTTC

D gene: TRBD1
clone size: .
J gene: TRBJ1-6
V gene: TRBV4-3
CDR3 protein: CASSQEVQGGSPLHF
CDR3 DNA: TGCGCCAGCAGCCAAGAAGTCCAGGGGGGTTCACCCCTCCACTTT

D gene: .
clone size: once
J gene: TRBJ1-6
V gene: TRBV30
CDR3 protein: CAWSVEGPVNSPLHF
CDR3 DNA: TGTGCCTGGAGTGTAGAGGGCCCCGTCAATTCACCCCTCCACTTT

D gene: TRBD2
clone size: .
J gene: TRBJ2-5
V gene: TRBV14
CDR3 protein: CASSLGLAALGTQYF
CDR3 DNA: TGTGCCAGCAGCCTGGGACTAGCGGCGTTGGGGACCCAGTACTTC

D gene: TRBD1
clone size: few
J gene: TRBJ1-1
V gene: TRBV6-1
CDR3 protein: CASRDRAATEAFF
CDR3 DNA: TGTGCCAGCAGGGACAGGGCCGCCACTGAAGCTTTCTTT

D gene: .
clone size: .
J gene: TRBJ1-2
V gene: TRBV4-1
CDR3 protein: CASSRDTNYGYTF
CDR3 DNA: TGCGCCAGCAGCCGTGACACAAACTATGGCTACACCTTC

D gene: .
clone size: .
J gene: TRBJ2-7
V gene: TRBV7-9
CDR3 protein: CASSPQGHEQYF
CDR3 DNA: TGTGCCAGCAGCCCACAGGGACACGAGCAGTACTTC

D gene: .
clone size: .
J gene: TRBJ2-1
V gene: TRBV7-2
CDR3 protein: CASSLGQYNEQFF
CDR3 DNA: TGTGCCAGCAGCTTAGGGCAATACAATGAGCAGTTCTTC

D gene: .
clone size: .
J gene: TRBJ1-2
V gene: TRBV27
CDR3 protein: CASSSSGGVGGYTF
CDR3 DNA: TGTGCCAGCAGTTCGAGTGGGGGGGTTGGAGGCTACACCTTC

D gene: TRBD1
clone size: .
J gene: TRBJ2-5
V gene: TRBV30
CDR3 protein: CAWNLPGQPQYF
CDR3 DNA: TGTGCCTGGAACCTCCCGGGACAGCCCCAGTACTTC

D gene: .
clone size: .
J gene: TRBJ1-1
V gene: TRBV5-1
CDR3 protein: CASSFDASGTEAFF
CDR3 DNA: TGCGCCAGCAGCTTCGACGCCAGCGGCACTGAAGCTTTCTTT

D gene: .
clone size: once
J gene: TRBJ1-2
V gene: TRBV29-1
CDR3 protein: CSVGGPQVNYGYTF
CDR3 DNA: TGCAGCGTTGGAGGCCCTCAGGTGAACTATGGCTACACCTTC

D gene: .
clone size: .
J gene: TRBJ2-7
V gene: TRBV5-4
CDR3 protein: CASGRDPGSYEQYF
CDR3 DNA: TGTGCCAGCGGCCGGGACCCGGGATCCTACGAGCAGTACTTC

D gene: .
clone size: once
J gene: TRBJ2-7
V gene: TRBV29-1
CDR3 protein: CSVEGITYEQYF
CDR3 DNA: TGCAGCGTCGAGGGGATCACCTACGAGCAGTACTTC

D gene: .
clone size: .
J gene: TRBJ2-4
V gene: TRBV25-1
CDR3 protein: CASSFGGLLYF
CDR3 DNA: TGTGCCAGCAGTTTTGGGGGACTTCTGTACTTC

D gene: .
clone size: .
J gene: TRBJ2-3
V gene: TRBV30
CDR3 protein: CAWSRTGGRDTQYF
CDR3 DNA: TGTGCCTGGAGTAGAACGGGGGGCCGGGATACGCAGTATTTT

D gene: .
clone size: .
J gene: TRBJ1-1
V gene: TRBV29-1
CDR3 protein: CSVGHLNTEAFF
CDR3 DNA: TGCAGCGTTGGACACCTGAACACTGAAGCTTTCTTT

D gene: .
clone size: .
J gene: TRBJ2-5
V gene: TRBV7-8
CDR3 protein: CASSLGTGSGETQYF
CDR3 DNA: TGTGCCAGCAGCTTGGGGACTGGTAGTGGAGAGACCCAGTACTTC

D gene: TRBD1
clone size: few
J gene: TRBJ1-6
V gene: TRBV4-3
CDR3 protein: CASSQDVPGQGTGYNSPLHF
CDR3 DNA: TGCGCCAGCAGCCAAGATGTCCCGGGACAGGGGACGGGATATAATTCACCCCTCCACTTT

D gene: .
clone size: .
J gene: TRBJ1-1
V gene: TRBV29-1
CDR3 protein: CSVVYQNLNTEAFF
CDR3 DNA: TGCAGCGTTGTATATCAGAATCTGAACACTGAAGCTTTCTTT

D gene: TRBD1
clone size: .
J gene: TRBJ1-1
V gene: TRBV25-1
CDR3 protein: CASRETGGTEAFF
CDR3 DNA: TGTGCCAGCAGGGAGACAGGGGGCACTGAAGCTTTCTTT

D gene: .
clone size: .
J gene: TRBJ2-1
V gene: TRBV14
CDR3 protein: CASSQVLRDEQFF
CDR3 DNA: TGTGCCAGCAGCCAAGTTTTGAGAGATGAGCAGTTCTTC

D gene: .
clone size: .
J gene: TRBJ1-1
V gene: TRBV11-2
CDR3 protein: CASSSGYTEAFF
CDR3 DNA: TGTGCCAGCAGCTCTGGGTACACTGAAGCTTTCTTT

D gene: .
clone size: .
J gene: TRBJ1-1
V gene: TRBV27
CDR3 protein: CASSTTGTRAFF
CDR3 DNA: TGTGCCAGCAGTACCACCGGGACAAGAGCTTTCTTT

D gene: .
clone size: .
J gene: TRBJ2-2
V gene: TRBV18
CDR3 protein: CASSPRNTGELFF
CDR3 DNA: TGTGCCAGCTCACCGCGTAACACCGGGGAGCTGTTTTTT

D gene: .
clone size: once
J gene: TRBJ1-1
V gene: TRBV29-1
CDR3 protein: CSADLNTEAFF
CDR3 DNA: TGCAGCGCTGACCTGAACACTGAAGCTTTCTTT

D gene: .
clone size: .
J gene: TRBJ2-7
V gene: TRBV5-1
CDR3 protein: CASRTDLISSYEQYF
CDR3 DNA: TGCGCCAGCAGGACAGATCTAATATCCTCCTACGAGCAGTACTTC

D gene: .
clone size: .
J gene: TRBJ2-1
V gene: TRBV20-1
CDR3 protein: CSASWVNEQFF
CDR3 DNA: TGCAGTGCTAGTTGGGTAAATGAGCAGTTCTTC

D gene: .
clone size: .
J gene: TRBJ1-6
V gene: TRBV19
CDR3 protein: CASSPPPGGNSPLHF
CDR3 DNA: TGTGCCAGTAGTCCCCCGCCTGGGGGTAATTCACCCCTCCACTTT

D gene: .
clone size: .
J gene: TRBJ2-7
V gene: TRBV29-1
CDR3 protein: CSVGGSAHEQYF
CDR3 DNA: TGCAGCGTTGGGGGGAGTGCCCACGAGCAGTACTTC

D gene: .
clone size: .
J gene: TRBJ2-7
V gene: TRBV10-3
CDR3 protein: CASLGTRSYEQYF
CDR3 DNA: TGTGCCAGCCTCGGGACACGGTCCTACGAGCAGTACTTC

D gene: .
clone size: .
J gene: TRBJ2-7
V gene: TRBV30
CDR3 protein: CAWSHLYEQYF
CDR3 DNA: TGTGCCTGGAGTCACCTCTACGAGCAGTACTTC

D gene: .
clone size: .
J gene: TRBJ2-3
V gene: TRBV11-2
CDR3 protein: CASSLEPQVDTQYF
CDR3 DNA: TGTGCCAGCAGCTTAGAACCTCAGGTAGATACGCAGTATTTT

D gene: .
clone size: few
J gene: TRBJ1-1
V gene: TRBV7-2
CDR3 protein: CASSLAFRMNTEAFF
CDR3 DNA: TGTGCCAGCAGCTTAGCGTTTCGGATGAACACTGAAGCTTTCTTT

D gene: .
clone size: .
J gene: TRBJ2-3
V gene: TRBV7-2
CDR3 protein: CATAPGGLGDTQYF
CDR3 DNA: TGTGCCACCGCACCGGGGGGCCTCGGAGATACGCAGTATTTT

D gene: .
clone size: .
J gene: TRBJ2-6
V gene: TRBV27
CDR3 protein: CASSFSGANVLTF
CDR3 DNA: TGTGCCAGCAGTTTCTCTGGGGCCAACGTCCTGACTTTC

D gene: .
clone size: .
J gene: TRBJ2-6
V gene: TRBV19
CDR3 protein: CASRSGDRAHDVLTF
CDR3 DNA: TGTGCCAGTAGAAGCGGGGACAGAGCCCACGACGTCCTGACTTTC

D gene: TRBD1
clone size: .
J gene: TRBJ2-1
V gene: TRBV4-3
CDR3 protein: CASSQDPPGQGRTGSYNEQFF
CDR3 DNA: TGCGCCAGCAGCCAAGATCCTCCGGGACAGGGAAGGACGGGCTCCTACAATGAGCAGTTCTTC

D gene: .
clone size: once
J gene: TRBJ1-2
V gene: TRBV30
CDR3 protein: CAWSLPGVRGYTF
CDR3 DNA: TGTGCCTGGAGTCTCCCGGGGGTCCGGGGCTACACCTTC

D gene: TRBD1
clone size: .
J gene: TRBJ1-6
V gene: TRBV7-2
CDR3 protein: CASSLASGQGPSPLHF
CDR3 DNA: TGTGCCAGCAGCTTAGCGTCGGGACAGGGCCCTTCACCCCTCCACTTT

D gene: .
clone size: .
J gene: TRBJ2-5
V gene: TRBV29-1
CDR3 protein: CSVGSGVLSQETQYF
CDR3 DNA: TGCAGCGTTGGTTCCGGGGTTTTGTCCCAAGAGACCCAGTACTTC

D gene: .
clone size: .
J gene: TRBJ1-1
V gene: TRBV27
CDR3 protein: CASSLSSLSAGRKAFF
CDR3 DNA: TGTGCCAGCAGTTTATCTTCACTCTCGGCCGGACGTAAAGCTTTCTTT

D gene: .
clone size: .
J gene: TRBJ2-5
V gene: TRBV4-3
CDR3 protein: CASSQGVPGTGETQYF
CDR3 DNA: TGCGCCAGCAGCCAAGGGGTTCCAGGGACGGGCGAGACCCAGTACTTC

D gene: .
clone size: .
J gene: TRBJ1-1
V gene: TRBV2
CDR3 protein: CASSGFLGVAFF
CDR3 DNA: TGTGCCAGCAGTGGTTTTTTAGGGGTAGCTTTCTTT

D gene: TRBD2
clone size: .
J gene: TRBJ2-3
V gene: TRBV5-1
CDR3 protein: CASSPGLAADTQYF
CDR3 DNA: TGCGCCAGCAGCCCCGGACTAGCCGCAGATACGCAGTATTTT

D gene: .
clone size: .
J gene: TRBJ2-7
V gene: TRBV19
CDR3 protein: CATGTIAGTTSYEQYF
CDR3 DNA: TGTGCCACTGGTACCATCGCCGGGACAACCTCCTACGAGCAGTACTTC

D gene: .
clone size: few
J gene: TRBJ2-7
V gene: TRBV9
CDR3 protein: CASSPGGRGPPYEQYF
CDR3 DNA: TGTGCCAGCAGCCCCGGGGGGCGGGGGCCGCCCTACGAGCAGTACTTC